This T cell receptor (beta chain) originates from a study of cytomegalovirus exposure and HLA in healthy donors. Study-wide background: Counted in an early data release were tens of millions of unique TCRs from HLA-typed donors. The Caucasian-associated ancestry cluster contained approximately 81% of the approximately 390 genotyped donors. General study points: In a later analysis, TCR beta V- and J-gene trimming was associated with a missense DCLRE1C variant. Later analysis found that TCR beta chains associated with HLA were more clonally expanded than other, equally common chains.

PCR involved 60 Vbeta and 13 Jbeta primers. The protocol was immunoSEQ multiplex PCR, while the TCRdb copy is restricted to in-frame clones and leaves out a portion. The sample lists 110,000 to 150,000 clones, 55% to 85% seen once, with around 2.2% in the top ten. Germline V gives CDR1 SNHLY, CDR2 FYNNEI. The V segment lost 6 bases and the J segment 2 bases; nucleotides outside the gene matches: 10. The CDR3 contains 15 residues. As for this clone: The antigen is unknown.

Input material: PBMCs. This TCR came from a middle-aged man in good health and CMV-seronegative. The chain combines TRBV2 with TRBJ2-7, with 7 bases that match TRBD1. The chain's CDR3 is CASRGGRSGTYEQYF. CDR3 nucleotides: TGTGCCAGCAGAGGGGGCAGGAGCGGTACCTACGAGCAGTACTTC.